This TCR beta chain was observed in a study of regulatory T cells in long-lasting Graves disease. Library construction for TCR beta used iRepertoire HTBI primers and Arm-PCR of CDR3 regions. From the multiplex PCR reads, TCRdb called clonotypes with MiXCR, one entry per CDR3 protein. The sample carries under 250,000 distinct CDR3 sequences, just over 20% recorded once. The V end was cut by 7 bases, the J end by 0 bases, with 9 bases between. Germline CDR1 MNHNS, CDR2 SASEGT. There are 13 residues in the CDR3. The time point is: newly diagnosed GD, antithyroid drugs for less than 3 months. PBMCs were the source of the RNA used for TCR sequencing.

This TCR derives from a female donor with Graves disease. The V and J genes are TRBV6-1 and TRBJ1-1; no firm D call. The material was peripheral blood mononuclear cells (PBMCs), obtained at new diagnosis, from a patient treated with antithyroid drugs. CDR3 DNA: TGTGCCAGCATGCGGAATATGAACACTGAAGCTTTCTTT. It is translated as CASMRNMNTEAFF.